This TCR beta chain originates from a study of blood T cell repertoires in COVID-19. Study-wide background: There were acute and convalescent COVID-19 samples, and they came from the United States, Italy and Spain. T cells, B-cell-depleted T cells, or PBMCs supplied cDNA or gDNA.

Losses at the gene ends were 2 bases for V and 9 bases for J; bases not matched to a gene: 13. The V gene's germline CDR1 is MNHEY and CDR2 SVGAGI. The CDR3 has 16 amino acids. In the original processing: Reference gene primer amplification gave nucleated cell count estimates. The data were produced by immunoSEQ multiplex PCR, yet TCRdb's version contains in-frame clones alone and is incomplete. V and J calls and clone size follow that table, whereas D and trimming were derived from the DNA. The sample consists of around 240,000 clones, 70% to 90% of them appearing once. The TCR originated in a man aged 35-49 years with acute or convalescent COVID-19. The rearrangement links TRBV6-5 to TRBJ2-1; 7 bases are a match to TRBD1. Sequences were obtained from peripheral blood. CDR3 loop: CASSYVGARQGSEQFF. The CDR3 DNA is TGTGCCAGCAGTTACGTAGGGGCCCGACAGGGCAGTGAGCAGTTCTTC.